The 26 T cell receptor beta chains below all came from one sample that was sequenced in a study of T cell repertoires in aging, cancer and after chemotherapy. Multiplex touch-down PCR with TRB-A/B primers amplified rearranged V-D-J TRB sequences. TCRdb re-analysed the multiplex PCR reads in MiXCR, keeping a single row per CDR3 protein. The sample comprises 4,500 to 5,000 distinct CDR3 sequences, around a fifth of which are singletons, and more than 7% rests with the top ten. Amplification of TCR beta used genomic DNA extracted from peripheral blood. The sequencing sample was made of blood. These receptors all come from a human donor in good health. The donor label of this sample is uncertain.

Sample share makes this clonotype medium-sized (0.01 to 0.1%). The chain carries TRBV5-1 and TRBJ2-3, with D maybe TRBD2 (6 bases). V was clipped by 4 bases and J by 3 bases, with 21 bases between them. There are 17 residues in the CDR3. Germline CDR1 SGHRS, CDR2 YFSETQ. CDR3 in amino acids: CASSQAHTSYRTDTQYF. In nucleotides, the CDR3 is TGCGCCAGCAGCCAGGCGCACACTAGCTACCGAACAGATACGCAGTATTTT.

This sequence joins TRBV28 and TRBJ1-6, with no clear D. V was pared by 6 bases and J by 4 bases, with 13 bases between. CDR3 length: 15 residues. CDR1 and CDR2 from the germline V gene are MDHEN and SYDVKM. Here the CDR3 reads CASRRFAPYNSPLHF. The CDR3 bases are TGTGCCAGCAGAAGGTTTGCGCCGTATAATTCACCCCTCCACTTT.

By share of the sample, this clonotype is medium-sized. V gene TRBV15 combines with J gene TRBJ1-1, with a tentative D call TRBD1 (5 bases). This CDR3 comprises 14 residues. Germline loops: CDR1 LNHNV, CDR2 YYDKDF (reference sequence). Trimming pared 3 bases from V and 11 bases from J, leaving 19 bases between. CDR3 protein: CATSSRTGAPRAFF. DNA of the CDR3: TGTGCCACCAGCAGCCGAACCGGGGCCCCACGGGCTTTCTTT.

This clonotype was counted a single time. CDR3 in DNA: TGTGCCAGCAGTTTGGGGGAGGATACGCAGTATTTT. It encodes CASSLGEDTQYF. This chain connects TRBV27 to TRBJ2-3; D tentatively reads TRBD1 or TRBD2 (5 bases each). The CDR3 has 12 amino acids. Germline CDR1 and CDR2: MNHEY and SMNVEV (reference sequence). V lost 3 bases to trimming and J lost 6 bases, with 7 bases between them.

This clonotype was seen ten or more times. The chain links TRBV12-3 or TRBV12-4 to TRBJ2-7; TRBD1 matches at 7 bases. The CDR3 is 13 residues long. V trimming: 6 bases; J trimming: 8 bases; junction bases outside the gene matches: 10. In DNA form, the CDR3 reads TGTGCCAGCAGCCGGGACAGAGCTTACCAGCAGTACTTC. This gives the protein CASSRDRAYQQYF.

This clonotype was observed a single time. The chain joins TRBV2 to TRBJ2-7; 7 nucleotides line up with TRBD2. CDR1 and CDR2 from the germline V gene are SNHLY and FYNNEI. Trimming at V came to 11 bases and at J to 6 bases, leaving 13 bases not matched to a gene. The CDR3 loop spans 13 amino acids. The CDR3 region has the DNA TGTGCCGGGCAATGGGCGGGAGTGGGCGAGCAGTACTTC. Its protein product is CAGQWAGVGEQYF.

This clonotype is classed as medium-sized (0.01 to 0.1%). The CDR3 spells CASSFRQGNQPQHF. The CDR3 DNA follows: TGTGCCAGTAGTTTCCGACAGGGGAATCAGCCCCAGCATTTT. The chain combines TRBV19 with TRBJ1-5; 8 bases match TRBD1. The CDR3 is 14 amino acids. J gave up 4 bases and V 5 bases, and 4 bases lay outside the gene matches. Germline V gene data show CDR1 as LNHDA and CDR2 as SQIVND (reference sequence).

This clonotype is deemed medium-sized. The rearrangement joins TRBV30 to TRBJ1-2, with D uncertain. There are 14 residues in the CDR3. Trimming took off 6 bases at V and 1 base at J, with 15 bases between the two ends. The germline gives CDR1 GTSNPN, CDR2 SVGIG (reference sequence). The CDR3 region has the DNA TGTGCCTGTTTGACGGAGTCAAGTAACTATGGCTACACCTTC. Amino acid sequence: CACLTESSNYGYTF.

The chain joins TRBV7-3 to TRBJ2-1; tentatively, D is TRBD1 or TRBD2 (5 bases each). The germline V and J ends were trimmed by 1 base and 0 bases, with 16 bases remaining between them. Germline loops: CDR1 SGHTA, CDR2 FQGTGA. The CDR3 is 18 amino acids. CDR3 in amino acids: CASSLNGELGDSYNEQFF. The DNA for the CDR3 is TGTGCCAGCAGCTTAAATGGGGAATTGGGGGACTCCTACAATGAGCAGTTCTTC.

By sample fraction, this clonotype is medium-sized. The chain uses TRBV19 and TRBJ2-7, with D unclear. The CDR3 has 14 residues. CDR1 is LNHDA and CDR2 is SQIVND in the germline V gene (reference sequence). Trimming took off 5 bases at V and 0 bases at J, with 11 bases between the two ends. As DNA, the CDR3 is TGTGCCAGTAGTGAGCCAAGCACCTCCTACGAGCAGTACTTC. Amino acids: CASSEPSTSYEQYF. Using reference TRBV19 and TRBJ2-7 for the parts outside the CDR3, the full variable domain is DGGITQSPKYLFRKEGQNVTLSCEQNLNHDAMYWYRQDPGQGLRLIYYSQIVNDFQKGDIAEGYSVSREKKESFPLTVTSAQKNPTAFYLCASSEPSTSYEQYFGPGTRLTVT.

This clonotype is classed as medium-sized. This chain connects TRBV7-6 to TRBJ2-7, with TRBD2 identical over 9 bases. CDR1 is SGHVS and CDR2 is FNYEAQ in the germline V gene. The V and J ends lost 3 bases and 5 bases, in that order; junction bases with no gene match: 8. This CDR3 contains 15 residues. The CDR3 is CASSLSGGSGNEQYF. The DNA for the CDR3 is TGTGCCAGCAGCTTGAGCGGGGGGTCGGGCAACGAGCAGTACTTC. Drawing the rest from reference TRBV7-6 and TRBJ2-7, the complete variable domain is GAGVSQSPRYKVTKRGQDVALRCDPISGHVSLYWYRQALGQGPEFLTYFNYEAQQDKSGLPNDRFSAERPEGSISTLTIQRTEQRDSAMYRCASSLSGGSGNEQYFGPGTRLTVT.

With regard to this clonotype: This may be a read error: a much more frequent sequence differs by one nucleotide. The V call is TRBV6-5, the J call TRBJ2-5; 8 bases match TRBD2. The V segment lost 6 bases and the J segment 2 bases; nucleotides outside the gene matches: 8. CDR3 size: 15 residues. Germline CDR1 is MNHEY and CDR2 is SVGAGI. Written as DNA, the CDR3 is TGTGCCAGCAGGAGAGGACTAGCAGGGCAAGAGACCCAGTACTTC. This codes for CASRRGLAGQETQYF.

This clonotype was counted at least ten times. The rearrangement uses TRBV19 and TRBJ1-6; D is unclear. Germline V CDR1 and CDR2: LNHDA, SQIVND (reference sequence). Trimming took 5 bases from V and 7 from J, leaving 15 bases between them. This CDR3 contains 15 residues. The chain's CDR3 is CASSLRSTPNSPLHF. In DNA, the CDR3 is TGTGCCAGTAGTCTTCGGAGCACCCCCAATTCACCCCTCCACTTT. The whole variable domain, remainder taken from reference TRBV19 and TRBJ1-6, is DGGITQSPKYLFRKEGQNVTLSCEQNLNHDAMYWYRQDPGQGLRLIYYSQIVNDFQKGDIAEGYSVSREKKESFPLTVTSAQKNPTAFYLCASSLRSTPNSPLHFGNGTRLTVT.

In its sample, this clonotype is medium-sized. V is TRBV6-2 or TRBV6-3 and J is TRBJ1-1, with D possibly TRBD1 on 5 matching bases. The germline gives CDR1 MNHEY, CDR2 SVGEGT. The V and J ends lost 6 bases and 4 bases respectively, with 18 bases between them. The CDR3 length is 15 residues. CDR3 in amino acids: CASSPGGRVSTEAFF. CDR3 nucleotides: TGTGCCAGCAGCCCCGGTGGCAGGGTGAGCACTGAAGCTTTCTTT.

In its sample, this clonotype was seen many times. The gene calls are TRBV7-9 and TRBJ2-1; D unclear. Germline V gene lookup returns CDR1 SEHNR and CDR2 FQNEAQ (reference sequence). The CDR3 has 11 amino acids. V lost 3 bases, J lost 8 bases, and 5 bases lay in between. CDR3 bases: TGTGCCAGCAGCTTGTCCCATGAGCAGTTCTTC. The encoded protein is CASSLSHEQFF.

This clonotype has a count of ten or more. This chain connects TRBV6-6 to TRBJ1-4; the match to TRBD1 covers 8 bases. Unmatched junction bases numbered 11, after V lost 6 bases and J lost 8 bases. The CDR3 totals 15 residues. Germline CDR1 is MNHNY and CDR2 is SVGAGI (reference sequence). The CDR3 DNA reads as TGTGCCAGCAGCGACTATGGACAGGGCCGGGAAAAACTGTTTTTT. The encoded protein is CASSDYGQGREKLFF.

J is TRBJ2-1 and V is TRBV6-1; the D gene could be TRBD1 or TRBD2 (5 bases each). CDR3 length: 14 amino acids. Trimming took off 4 bases at V and 3 bases at J, with 10 bases between the two ends. Germline V gives CDR1 MNHNS, CDR2 SASEGT. The DNA for the CDR3 is TGTGCCAGCAGTGTTTGGGGGAACTACAATGAGCAGTTCTTC. Translated: CASSVWGNYNEQFF.

This clonotype counts as medium-sized. The chain uses TRBV7-9 and TRBJ2-1, with D possibly being TRBD1 or TRBD2 (5 bases each). From germline, CDR1 is SEHNR and CDR2 FQNEAQ (reference sequence). The V end lost 3 bases, the J end lost 2 bases, and 14 bases lay between the germline ends. The CDR3 is 16 amino acids. In DNA, the CDR3 is TGTGCCAGCAGCTTGGAAATGGGACCTACCTACAATGAGCAGTTCTTC. Its protein product is CASSLEMGPTYNEQFF.

A few counts support this clonotype. The chain carries TRBV20-1 and TRBJ2-7; D gene uncertain. Trimming removed 5 bases at V and 6 bases at J, with 17 bases between. The CDR3 length is 13 residues. Germline lookup yields CDR1 DFQATT and CDR2 SNEGSKA (reference sequence). The CDR3 DNA reads as TGCAGTGCTCCAGAGCGCGGAGACCGCGAGCAGTACTTC. Translated, it gives CSAPERGDREQYF.

This clonotype is classed as medium-sized (0.01 to 0.1%). The chain employs TRBV6-2 or TRBV6-3 and TRBJ1-2, with D unresolved. The CDR3 is 13 amino acids. The V gene's germline CDR1 is MNHEY and CDR2 SVGEGT. V gave up 6 bases and J gave up 4 bases, with 12 bases separating them. In DNA, the CDR3 is TGTGCCAGCAGCCCAGGACGCGGCTATGGCTACACCTTC. Its protein product is CASSPGRGYGYTF.

This clonotype is medium-sized within its sample. The V call is TRBV6-5, the J call TRBJ2-3; unclear D gene. Trimming removed 6 bases at V and 14 bases at J, with 12 bases between. The CDR3 contains 10 residues. Germline V gives CDR1 MNHEY, CDR2 SVGAGI. DNA for the CDR3: TGTGCCAGCAGGGCCCCCCGCGGGTATTTT. Translation gives CASRAPRGYF.

This clonotype was seen more than once but under ten times. This chain joins TRBV11-1 and TRBJ2-5; D perhaps matches TRBD2 (5 bases). The CDR3 is made up of 14 amino acids. CDR1 and CDR2 from the germline V gene are SGHAT and FQDESV (reference sequence). Trimming left V 2 bases short and J 1 base short, with 8 bases between. As DNA, the CDR3 is TGTGCCAGCAGCTTAATTGGGAGCCAAGAGACCCAGTACTTC. Translating gives CASSLIGSQETQYF.

This clonotype is labeled medium-sized (0.01 to 0.1%). V is TRBV6-5 and J is TRBJ2-1; D call uncertain. Trimming left V 7 bases short and J 8 bases short, with 9 bases between. The CDR3 totals 11 residues. CDR1 MNHEY and CDR2 SVGAGI come from the germline V gene. The CDR3 loop reads CASKRVDEQFF. The CDR3 DNA reads as TGTGCCAGCAAAAGGGTCGATGAGCAGTTCTTC.

In this sample, this clonotype is medium-sized. The CDR3 DNA is TGTGCCAGTAGTATAACGGCAGCCCAAGAGACCCAGTACTTC. Its protein product is CASSITAAQETQYF. The chain carries TRBV19 and TRBJ2-5; the D is unclear. CDR3 length equals 14 residues. The V gene lost 2 bases and the J gene lost 1 base, with 8 bases spanning the gap. CDR1 LNHDA and CDR2 SQIVND come from the germline V gene (reference sequence).

The chain links TRBV20-1 to TRBJ1-3; D gene unclear. V was clipped by 1 base and J by 3 bases, with 7 bases between them. The CDR3 has 13 residues. Germline V gene sequence: CDR1 DFQATT, CDR2 SNEGSKA (reference sequence). CDR3 nucleotides: TGCAGTGCTAGAGCACGGATTGGAAACACCATATATTTT. Translating gives CSARARIGNTIYF.

By proportion, this clonotype is medium-sized. The V and J genes are TRBV6-2 or TRBV6-3 and TRBJ2-6; possible D gene TRBD1, 6 bases. CDR1 MNHEY and CDR2 SVGEGT come from the germline V gene. V lost 0 bases to trimming and J lost 2 bases, with 11 bases between them. The CDR3 runs 17 residues. The CDR3 DNA reads as TGTGCCAGCAGTTACTCGGCAACAGGGCCTGGGGCCAACGTCCTGACTTTC. Its protein is CASSYSATGPGANVLTF.